Following are 26 T cell receptor beta chains from one sample sequenced in a study of T cell repertoires in cytomegalovirus infection. TCRdb redid the calling of the reads with MiXCR, one entry per CDR3 protein. Of 490,000 or so distinct CDR3 sequences listed, about 11% are singletons. The source material was PBMCs. The receptors come from a human donor in good health (CMV status not recorded). Some clones in this sample may be carry-over from other donors' samples.

The chain uses TRBV20-1 and TRBJ1-2; the match to TRBD1 covers 8 bases. Germline CDR1 reads DFQATT; CDR2 reads SNEGSKA (reference sequence). J lost 7 bases, V lost 5 bases, and 9 bases had no gene match. This CDR3 comprises 13 residues. CDR3 sequence (DNA): TGCAGTGCTGGGGGACAGGCGGCGAGTGGCTACACCTTC. Its protein product is CSAGGQAASGYTF.

This clonotype was seen more than once but under ten times. The V call is TRBV29-1, the J call TRBJ1-2; perhaps TRBD1 as D (6 bases). From germline, CDR1 is SQVTM and CDR2 ANQGSEA. The CDR3 consists of 14 residues. Between the trimmed V and J ends, which lost 6 bases and 7 bases, there was a span of 21 bases. The CDR3 DNA is TGCAGCGTCCAAGGGGCAGGGGAGGGGAGTGGCTACACCTTC. Protein sequence: CSVQGAGEGSGYTF.

This clonotype was found many times. The rearrangement links TRBV7-6 to TRBJ2-2, with a weak D call TRBD1 (5 bases). The CDR3 has 15 residues. CDR1 is SGHVS and CDR2 is FNYEAQ in the germline V gene. The V end was cut by 2 bases, the J end by 3 bases, with 10 bases between. The CDR3 DNA is TGTGCCAGCAGCTTACAGGGCGAAGACACCGGGGAGCTGTTTTTT. Translation gives CASSLQGEDTGELFF.

A note on this clonotype: A much larger clone sits a single nucleotide away, making a read error possible. J is TRBJ2-3 and V is TRBV20-1; D perhaps matches TRBD2 (6 bases). This CDR3 contains 14 residues. The germline gives CDR1 DFQATT, CDR2 SNEGSKA (reference sequence). CDR3 residues: CSARDSRETDTQFF. The CDR3 DNA sequence: TGCAGTGCTAGAGACTCCCGGGAGACAGATACGCAGTTTTTT.

This chain joins TRBV19 and TRBJ2-3; TRBD1 agrees at 8 bases. CDR3 length: 13 residues. V dropped 6 bases and J dropped 6; count of bases not matched to a gene: 5. From germline, CDR1 is LNHDA and CDR2 SQIVND (reference sequence). The CDR3 loop reads CASRSRGQDTQYF. The CDR3 DNA sequence: TGTGCCAGTAGGAGCAGGGGGCAGGATACGCAGTATTTT. The full variable domain, in which reference TRBV19 and TRBJ2-3 provide the parts outside the CDR3, is DGGITQSPKYLFRKEGQNVTLSCEQNLNHDAMYWYRQDPGQGLRLIYYSQIVNDFQKGDIAEGYSVSREKKESFPLTVTSAQKNPTAFYLCASRSRGQDTQYFGPGTRLTVL.

This clonotype showed up many times. The chain combines TRBV7-9 with TRBJ1-6; 11 nucleotides line up with TRBD1. Germline CDR1 reads SEHNR; CDR2 reads FQNEAQ (reference sequence). This CDR3 has 17 residues. J gave up 8 bases and V 4 bases, and 10 bases lay outside the gene matches. The CDR3 nucleotides read TGTGCCAGCAGCTCTTCCTGGACAGGGGGCGATTATTCACCCCTCCACTTT. Translating it yields CASSSSWTGGDYSPLHF. The complete variable domain, with remaining parts taken from reference TRBV7-9 and TRBJ1-6, reads DTGVSQNPRHKITKRGQNVTFRCDPISEHNRLYWYRQTLGQGPEFLTYFQNEAQLEKSRLLSDRFSAERPKGSFSTLEIQRTEQGDSAMYLCASSSSWTGGDYSPLHFGNGTRLTVT.

The gene calls are TRBV28 and TRBJ1-3, with TRBD1 matching 8 bases. The CDR3 extends over 15 amino acids. V gave up 6 bases and J gave up 3 bases; unmatched junction bases: 7. Germline-derived CDR1 and CDR2 are MDHEN and SYDVKM. CDR3 nucleotide sequence: TGTGCCAGCAGACTGGACAGGGAGTATGGAAACACCATATATTTT. Its translation is CASRLDREYGNTIYF.

This clonotype was counted many times. The chain has TRBV28 and TRBJ1-3; D is unclear. The ends were cut back, 6 bases at V and 0 bases at J, with 9 bases in the middle. CDR3 length: 14 residues. The germline CDR1 and CDR2 sequences are MDHEN and SYDVKM. DNA of the CDR3: TGTGCCAGCAGAATCCCGAGCTCTGGAAACACCATATATTTT. Encoded protein: CASRIPSSGNTIYF.

This clonotype was observed at least ten times. The chain recombines TRBV6-1 with TRBJ2-1; 13 bases map to TRBD2. The junction had 17 bases not matched to a gene; V was cut back by 7 bases and J by 5 bases. Germline-derived CDR1 and CDR2 are MNHNS and SASEGT. The CDR3 is 19 residues long. This chain's CDR3 is CASIATRTSGRGKNNEQFF. CDR3 DNA sequence: TGTGCCAGCATCGCTACCCGGACTAGCGGGAGAGGGAAAAACAATGAGCAGTTCTTC.

This clonotype was found a few times. The chain uses TRBV10-3 and TRBJ1-2; 7 nucleotides line up with TRBD1. V lost 5 bases, J lost 8 bases, and 8 bases stayed unmatched. There are 13 residues in the CDR3. The germline V gene has CDR1 ENHRY and CDR2 SYGVKD. The CDR3 nucleotides are TGTGCCATCAGTACACAGGGGAAGGAAGGCTACACCTTC. It encodes CAISTQGKEGYTF.

This clonotype was seen ten or more times. This rearrangement joins TRBV11-2 to TRBJ2-3; D uncertain. This CDR3 is built from 14 residues. Germline-derived CDR1 and CDR2 are SGHAT and FQNNGV. V lost 3 bases and J 1 base, leaving 8 bases between the germline ends. CDR3: CASSFSVGTDTQYF. The CDR3 nucleotides are TGTGCCAGCAGCTTCTCTGTCGGCACAGATACGCAGTATTTT.

This clonotype was seen repeatedly, ten times or more. The chain links TRBV10-3 to TRBJ2-7; TRBD1 is a possible D gene (7 bases). Germline CDR1 reads ENHRY; CDR2 reads SYGVKD. The CDR3 loop spans 14 amino acids. V lost 2 bases, J lost 3 bases, and 11 bases lay in between. The CDR3 here is CAISEGQGGYEQYF. In DNA form, the CDR3 reads TGTGCCATCAGTGAGGGGCAGGGGGGCTACGAGCAGTACTTC.

The chain couples TRBV19 to TRBJ2-7; possible D gene TRBD1, 6 bases. This CDR3 has 16 amino acids. The germline V and J ends were trimmed by 4 bases and 5 bases, with 21 bases remaining between them. The germline V gene has CDR1 LNHDA and CDR2 SQIVND (reference sequence). The CDR3 DNA reads TGTGCCAGTAGTAACCAACGGGACCCAGGGGCTCACGAGCAGTACTTC. Translated: CASSNQRDPGAHEQYF.

Many counts were recorded for this clonotype. The chain recombines TRBV7-3 with TRBJ2-1, with a tentative D call TRBD1 (6 bases). V lost 1 base and J 7 bases, leaving 11 bases between the germline ends. This CDR3 has 14 amino acids. Germline assignment: CDR1 SGHTA and CDR2 FQGTGA. DNA for the CDR3: TGTGCCAGCAGCTTAAGGACAGAGTCAAATGAGCAGTTCTTC. It encodes CASSLRTESNEQFF.

The chain recombines TRBV6-5 with TRBJ2-2; TRBD1 agrees at 9 bases. The V gene end was trimmed by 10 bases and the J gene end by 5 bases; junction bases not matched to a gene: 8. Germline lookup yields CDR1 MNHEY and CDR2 SVGAGI. The CDR3 has 14 amino acids. The CDR3 nucleotides are TGTGCCACCCGGGACAGGGCTCGGACCGGGGAGCTGTTTTTT. The encoded protein is CATRDRARTGELFF.

Many counts were recorded for this clonotype. The chain carries TRBV30 and TRBJ1-1, with D possibly being TRBD1 (6 bases). Trimming pared 0 bases from V and 6 bases from J, leaving 14 bases between. The germline V gene has CDR1 GTSNPN and CDR2 SVGIG (reference sequence). The length of the CDR3 is 14 residues. CDR3 region: CAWSVGGGSAEAFF. CDR3 nucleotides: TGTGCCTGGAGTGTAGGGGGGGGTAGCGCTGAAGCTTTCTTT.

This clonotype was recorded at least ten times. This chain uses TRBV7-2 with TRBJ2-2; TRBD2 might be the D (5 bases). Germline CDR1 SGHTA, CDR2 FQGNSA. V lost 1 base and J 13 bases, leaving 10 bases between the germline ends. The CDR3 spans 12 residues. CDR3 DNA: TGTGCCAGCAGCTTAGAACGGGATGGGCTGTTTTTT. Translating it yields CASSLERDGLFF.

Only a few counts were recorded for this clonotype. V usage is TRBV6-6 and J usage is TRBJ1-1; TRBD1 might be the D (5 bases). The V gene lost 2 bases and the J gene lost 4 bases, with 17 bases spanning the gap. Germline CDR1 is MNHNY and CDR2 is SVGAGI (reference sequence). The CDR3 extends over 16 amino acids. The CDR3 region is CASSYPYRPGGTEAFF. The CDR3 nucleotides are TGTGCCAGCAGTTACCCCTACAGGCCGGGGGGCACTGAAGCTTTCTTT.

The V gene is TRBV13, the J gene TRBJ2-5; TRBD1 matches at 10 bases. There are 15 residues in the CDR3. With 5 bases clipped from V and 5 bases from J, the junction kept 8 bases outside the gene matches. Germline V lookup: CDR1 PRHDT, CDR2 FYEKMQ (reference sequence). This chain's CDR3 is CASSEWDRGRETQYF. The CDR3 DNA sequence: TGTGCCAGCAGCGAATGGGACAGGGGTAGGGAGACCCAGTACTTC.

This clonotype was detected many times. This rearrangement joins TRBV4-2 to TRBJ1-2, with no clear D. Germline CDR1 LGHNA, CDR2 YNFKEQ. V gave up 1 base and J gave up 6 bases, with 15 bases separating them. The CDR3 is 15 amino acids. The CDR3 nucleotides are TGTGCCAGCAGCCAAGTGGATAGTTCTTTGGATGGCTACACCTTC. It translates to CASSQVDSSLDGYTF.

Ten or more counts support this clonotype. The chain carries TRBV11-1 and TRBJ2-5; 8 bases line up with TRBD2. The V segment lost 1 base and the J segment 4 bases; nucleotides outside the gene matches: 11. CDR3 length equals 17 residues. Germline CDR1 and CDR2: SGHAT and FQDESV (reference sequence). CDR3 residues: CASSLVAGREMRETQYF. The CDR3, as DNA: TGTGCCAGCAGCTTAGTAGCGGGACGGGAGATGAGAGAGACCCAGTACTTC.

This clonotype has more than one count but fewer than ten. This chain joins TRBV12-3 or TRBV12-4 and TRBJ1-5, with D possibly TRBD1 on 5 matching bases. CDR3 size: 15 residues. V was pared by 6 bases and J by 6 bases, with 18 bases between. The CDR3 DNA is TGTGCCAGCAGGGGGGGAGGGTCCAAAAGTCAGCCCCAGCATTTT. As protein: CASRGGGSKSQPQHF.

At least ten counts were recorded for this clonotype. V is TRBV11-2 and J is TRBJ1-5, with TRBD1 matching 7 bases. J lost 4 bases, V lost 5 bases, and 14 bases had no gene match. CDR3 length: 17 amino acids. The germline CDR1 and CDR2 sequences are SGHAT and FQNNGV. The CDR3 nucleotides read TGTGCCAGCAGCCCAGGGGGGGGCCAGCTTTGGAATCAGCCCCAGCATTTT. Amino acids: CASSPGGGQLWNQPQHF.

At least ten counts were recorded for this clonotype. The chain uses TRBV14 and TRBJ1-6; D is unclear. Germline lookup yields CDR1 SGHDN and CDR2 FVKESK. V lost 0 bases to trimming and J lost 7 bases, with 7 bases between them. This CDR3 contains 14 residues. CDR3: CASSQDLGNSPLHF. The CDR3 region has the DNA TGTGCCAGCAGCCAAGACCTGGGGAATTCACCCCTCCACTTT.

The genes are TRBV4-2 and TRBJ2-1, with TRBD2 matching over 7 bases. There are 16 residues in the CDR3. V lost 0 bases to trimming and J lost 5 bases; unmatched junction nucleotides: 7. Germline loops: CDR1 LGHNA, CDR2 YNFKEQ. CDR3 region: CASSQDLGEGDNEQFF. DNA of the CDR3: TGTGCCAGCAGCCAAGATTTGGGGGAGGGAGACAATGAGCAGTTCTTC.

V and J are TRBV20-1 and TRBJ2-1, with 7 bases matching TRBD1. Per germline, CDR1 DFQATT and CDR2 SNEGSKA (reference sequence). The CDR3 has 14 amino acids. V lost 2 bases, J lost 4 bases, and 5 bases stayed unmatched. CDR3: CSARHRGIYNEQFF. The DNA for the CDR3 is TGCAGTGCTAGACACAGGGGTATTTACAATGAGCAGTTCTTC.